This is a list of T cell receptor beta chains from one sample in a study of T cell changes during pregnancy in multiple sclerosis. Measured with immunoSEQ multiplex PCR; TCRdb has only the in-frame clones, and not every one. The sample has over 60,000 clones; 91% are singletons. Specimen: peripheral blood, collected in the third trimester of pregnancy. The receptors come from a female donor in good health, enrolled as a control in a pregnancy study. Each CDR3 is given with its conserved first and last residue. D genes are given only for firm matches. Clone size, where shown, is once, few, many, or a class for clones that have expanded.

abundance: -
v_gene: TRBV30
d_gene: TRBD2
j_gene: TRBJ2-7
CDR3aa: CAWSVGTSEQYF
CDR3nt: TGTGCCTGGAGTGTCGGGACTAGCGAGCAGTACTTC

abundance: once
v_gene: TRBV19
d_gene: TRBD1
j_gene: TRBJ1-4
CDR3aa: CASKNRDSLPINEKLFF
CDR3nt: TGTGCCAGTAAAAACCGGGACAGTTTACCCATAAATGAAAAACTGTTTTTT

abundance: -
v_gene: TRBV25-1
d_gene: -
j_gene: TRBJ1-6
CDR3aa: CASSEWPGGDFNSPLHF
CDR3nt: TGTGCCAGCAGTGAATGGCCGGGGGGGGACTTTAATTCACCCCTCCACTTT

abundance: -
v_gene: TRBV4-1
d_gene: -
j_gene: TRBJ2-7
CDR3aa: CASSQAGMPREQYF
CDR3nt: TGCGCCAGCAGCCAAGCAGGGATGCCGAGGGAGCAGTACTTC

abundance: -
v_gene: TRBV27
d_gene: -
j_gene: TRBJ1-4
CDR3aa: CASSLSFKTNEKLFF
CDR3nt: TGTGCCAGCAGTTTATCGTTCAAAACTAATGAAAAACTGTTTTTT

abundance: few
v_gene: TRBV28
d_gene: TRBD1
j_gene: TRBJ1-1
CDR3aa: CASSSGPQGEGDTEAFF
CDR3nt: TGTGCCAGCAGTTCAGGGCCACAGGGGGAGGGAGACACTGAAGCTTTCTTT

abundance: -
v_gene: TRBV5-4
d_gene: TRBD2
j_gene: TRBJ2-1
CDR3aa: CASSLGREGRDEQFF
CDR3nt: TGTGCCAGCAGCTTGGGACGGGAGGGGAGGGATGAGCAGTTCTTC

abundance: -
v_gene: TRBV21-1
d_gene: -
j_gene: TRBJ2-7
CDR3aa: CASSTQDRGGGEQYF
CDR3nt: TGTGCCAGCAGCACTCAGGACAGGGGCGGAGGCGAGCAGTACTTC

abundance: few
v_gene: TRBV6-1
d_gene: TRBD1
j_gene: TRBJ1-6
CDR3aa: CASSERATGPNSPLHF
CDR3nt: TGTGCCAGCAGTGAGAGGGCGACAGGGCCTAATTCACCCCTCCACTTT

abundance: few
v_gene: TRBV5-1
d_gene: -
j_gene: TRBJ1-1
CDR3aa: CASSLAMSNTEAFF
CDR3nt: TGCGCCAGCAGCTTGGCCATGTCCAACACTGAAGCTTTCTTT

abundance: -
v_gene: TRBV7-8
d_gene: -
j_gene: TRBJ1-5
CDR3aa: CASSLAGQADQPQHF
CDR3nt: TGTGCCAGCAGCTTAGCGGGCCAGGCAGATCAGCCCCAGCATTTT

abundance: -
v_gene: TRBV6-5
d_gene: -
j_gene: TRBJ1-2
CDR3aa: CASRPGQYFNYGYTF
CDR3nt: TGTGCCAGCAGGCCCGGACAGTATTTTAACTATGGCTACACCTTC

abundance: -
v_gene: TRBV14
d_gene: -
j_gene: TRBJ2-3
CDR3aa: CASSQDGVRPATF
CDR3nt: TGTGCCAGCAGCCAAGACGGGGTGAGACCCGCCACATTT

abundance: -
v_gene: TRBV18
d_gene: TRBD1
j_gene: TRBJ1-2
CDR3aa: CASSMRQGYGYTF
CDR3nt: TGTGCCAGCTCAATGCGACAGGGCTATGGCTACACCTTC

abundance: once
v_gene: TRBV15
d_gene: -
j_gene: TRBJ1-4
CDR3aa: CATSRRANEKLFF
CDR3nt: TGTGCCACCAGCCGCAGGGCTAATGAAAAACTGTTTTTT

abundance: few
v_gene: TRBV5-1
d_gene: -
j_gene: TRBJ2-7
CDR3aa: CASSLFSGPSYEQYF
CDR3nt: TGCGCCAGCAGCTTGTTCAGCGGTCCCTCCTACGAGCAGTACTTC

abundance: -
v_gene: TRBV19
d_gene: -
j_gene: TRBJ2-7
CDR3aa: CASSIAGPYEQYF
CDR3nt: TGTGCCAGTAGTATCGCAGGGCCTTACGAGCAGTACTTC

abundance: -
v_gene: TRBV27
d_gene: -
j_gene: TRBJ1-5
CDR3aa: CASSFLGGQLHQPQHF
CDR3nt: TGTGCCAGCAGTTTTTTAGGTGGGCAGCTCCATCAGCCCCAGCATTTT

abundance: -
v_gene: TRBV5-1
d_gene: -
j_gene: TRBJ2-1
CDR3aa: CASSAGRTNEQFF
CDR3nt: TGCGCCAGCAGCGCCGGGAGAACCAATGAGCAGTTCTTC

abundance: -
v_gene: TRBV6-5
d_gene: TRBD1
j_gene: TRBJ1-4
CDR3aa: CASRLGQGNEKLFF
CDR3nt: TGTGCCAGCAGGTTGGGACAGGGCAACGAAAAACTGTTTTTT

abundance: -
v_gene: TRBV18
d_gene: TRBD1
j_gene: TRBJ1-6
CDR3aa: CASSRRDSSSYNSPLHF
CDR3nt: TGTGCCAGCTCACGCCGGGACAGTAGCTCCTATAATTCACCCCTCCACTTT

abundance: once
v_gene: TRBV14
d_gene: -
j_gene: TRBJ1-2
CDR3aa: CASSQGPGYNYGYTF
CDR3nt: TGTGCCAGCAGCCAAGGACCAGGGTATAACTATGGCTACACCTTC

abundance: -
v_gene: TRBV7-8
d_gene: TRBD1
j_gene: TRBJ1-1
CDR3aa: CASSPGTENTEAFF
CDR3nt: TGTGCCAGCAGCCCTGGGACAGAGAACACTGAAGCTTTCTTT

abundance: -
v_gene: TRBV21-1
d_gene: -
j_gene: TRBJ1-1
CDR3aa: CASSPHRGTEAFF
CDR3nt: TGTGCCAGCAGCCCCCACCGGGGCACTGAAGCTTTCTTT

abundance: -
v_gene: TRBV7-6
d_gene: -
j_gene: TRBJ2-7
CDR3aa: CASSPRRGRHEQYF
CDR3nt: TGTGCCAGCAGCCCCCGGAGGGGTCGACACGAGCAGTACTTC

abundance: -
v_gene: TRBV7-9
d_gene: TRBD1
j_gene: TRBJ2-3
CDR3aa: CASSFTTGRTDTQYF
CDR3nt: TGTGCCAGCAGCTTTACGACAGGGCGCACAGATACGCAGTATTTT

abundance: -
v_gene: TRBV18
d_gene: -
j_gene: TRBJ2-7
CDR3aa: CATNPGQGNYEQYF
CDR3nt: TGTGCCACCAACCCCGGGCAGGGTAACTACGAGCAGTACTTC

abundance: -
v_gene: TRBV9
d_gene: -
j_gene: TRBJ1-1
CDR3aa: CASSAAVGGTEAFF
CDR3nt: TGTGCCAGCAGCGCTGCGGTCGGGGGGACTGAAGCTTTCTTT

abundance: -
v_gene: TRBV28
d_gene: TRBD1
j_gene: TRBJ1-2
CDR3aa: CASSPLRGLNYGYTF
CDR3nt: TGTGCCAGCAGTCCCCTCAGGGGGCTGAACTATGGCTACACCTTC

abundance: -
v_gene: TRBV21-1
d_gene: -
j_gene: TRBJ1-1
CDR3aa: CASSKARGSTEAFF
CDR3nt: TGTGCCAGCAGCAAAGCGCGCGGGTCCACTGAAGCTTTCTTT

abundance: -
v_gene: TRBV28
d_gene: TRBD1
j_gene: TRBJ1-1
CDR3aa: CASSSQQGAATEAFF
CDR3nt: TGTGCCAGCAGTTCCCAACAGGGGGCGGCGACTGAAGCTTTCTTT

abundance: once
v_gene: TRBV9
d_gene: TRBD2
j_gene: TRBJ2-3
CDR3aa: CASSHSPGTSGTADTQYF
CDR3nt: TGTGCCAGCAGCCACTCCCCGGGGACTAGCGGGACGGCAGATACGCAGTATTTT

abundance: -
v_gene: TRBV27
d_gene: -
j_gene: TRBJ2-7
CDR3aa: CASSLLGQTSYEQYF
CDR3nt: TGTGCCAGCAGTTTATTGGGGCAGACCTCCTACGAGCAGTACTTC

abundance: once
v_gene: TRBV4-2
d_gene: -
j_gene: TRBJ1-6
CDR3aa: CASSQEAIGGSYNSPLHF
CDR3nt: TGTGCCAGCAGCCAAGAGGCTATCGGGGGCTCCTATAATTCACCCCTCCACTTT

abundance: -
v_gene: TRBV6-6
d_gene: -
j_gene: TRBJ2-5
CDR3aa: CASTLSQGRTQYF
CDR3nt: TGTGCCAGCACTTTATCACAGGGCCGGACCCAGTACTTC

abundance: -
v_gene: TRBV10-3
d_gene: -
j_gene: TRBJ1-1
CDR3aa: CAISESWSAEAFF
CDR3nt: TGTGCCATCAGTGAGTCTTGGTCAGCTGAAGCTTTCTTT

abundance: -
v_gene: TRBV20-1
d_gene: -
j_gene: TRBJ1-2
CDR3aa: CSSGFDYGYTF
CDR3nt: TGCAGTTCAGGGTTTGACTATGGCTACACCTTC

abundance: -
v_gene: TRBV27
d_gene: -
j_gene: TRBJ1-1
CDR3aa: CASSPVFMNTEAFF
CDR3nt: TGTGCCAGCAGCCCAGTCTTCATGAACACTGAAGCTTTCTTT

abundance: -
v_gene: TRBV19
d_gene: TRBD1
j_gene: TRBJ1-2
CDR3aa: CASSPGTGLAYGYTF
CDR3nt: TGTGCCAGTAGTCCCGGGACAGGGTTAGCCTATGGCTACACCTTC

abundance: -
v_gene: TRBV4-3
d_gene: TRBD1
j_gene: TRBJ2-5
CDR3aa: CASSRQGRETQYF
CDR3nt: TGCGCCAGCAGCCGACAGGGGAGGGAGACCCAGTACTTC

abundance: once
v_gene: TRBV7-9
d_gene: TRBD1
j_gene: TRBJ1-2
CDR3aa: CASSPGQGALGYTF
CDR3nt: TGTGCCAGCAGCCCAGGACAGGGGGCCCTAGGCTACACCTTC

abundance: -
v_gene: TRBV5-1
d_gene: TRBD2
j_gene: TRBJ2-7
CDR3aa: CASSALTSGRAYEQYF
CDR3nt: TGCGCCAGCAGCGCCCTGACTAGCGGGAGGGCCTACGAGCAGTACTTC

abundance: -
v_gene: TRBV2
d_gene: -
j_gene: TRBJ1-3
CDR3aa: CASSVSGNTIYF
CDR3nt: TGTGCCAGCTCTGTCTCTGGAAACACCATATATTTT

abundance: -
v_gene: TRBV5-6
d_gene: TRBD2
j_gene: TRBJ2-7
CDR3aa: CASPGGGNEQYF
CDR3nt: TGTGCCAGCCCGGGGGGGGGTAACGAGCAGTACTTC

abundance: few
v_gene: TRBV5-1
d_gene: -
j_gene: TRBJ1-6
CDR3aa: CASSLQGSSYNSPLHF
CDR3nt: TGCGCCAGCAGCCTGCAGGGGAGCTCCTATAATTCACCCCTCCACTTT

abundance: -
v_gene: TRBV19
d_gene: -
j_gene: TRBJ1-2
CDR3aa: CASSISLGQPPYGYTF
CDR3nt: TGTGCCAGTAGTATCTCTCTAGGCCAGCCGCCCTATGGCTACACCTTC

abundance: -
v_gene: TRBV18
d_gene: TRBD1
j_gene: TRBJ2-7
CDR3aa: CASSRQGEYEQYF
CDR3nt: TGTGCCAGCTCACGACAGGGGGAGTACGAGCAGTACTTC

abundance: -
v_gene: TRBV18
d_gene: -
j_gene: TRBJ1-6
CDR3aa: CASSLGDSNSPLHF
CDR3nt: TGTGCCAGCTCACTGGGAGACTCGAATTCACCCCTCCACTTT

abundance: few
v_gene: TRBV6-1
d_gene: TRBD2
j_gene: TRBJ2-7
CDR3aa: CASSEGTSGSYEQYF
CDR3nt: TGTGCCAGCAGTGAAGGGACTAGCGGCTCCTACGAGCAGTACTTC

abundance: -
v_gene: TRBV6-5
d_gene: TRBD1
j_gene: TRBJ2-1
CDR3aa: CASSYRGHEQFF
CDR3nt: TGTGCCAGCAGTTACAGGGGGCACGAGCAGTTCTTC

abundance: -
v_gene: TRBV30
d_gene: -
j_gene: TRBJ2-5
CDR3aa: CAWSATKGRAQETQYF
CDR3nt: TGTGCCTGGAGCGCCACCAAGGGCAGGGCCCAAGAGACCCAGTACTTC

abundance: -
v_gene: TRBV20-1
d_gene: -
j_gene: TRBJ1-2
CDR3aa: CSARLQGYTF
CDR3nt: TGCAGTGCTAGACTCCAGGGCTACACCTTC

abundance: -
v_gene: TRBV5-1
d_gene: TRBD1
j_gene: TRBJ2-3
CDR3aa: CASSRWGTATSTDTQYF
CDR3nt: TGCGCCAGCAGCCGATGGGGGACAGCTACTAGCACAGATACGCAGTATTTT

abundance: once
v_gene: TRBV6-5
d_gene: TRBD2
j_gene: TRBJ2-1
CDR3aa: CASSYSRGLTSNEQFF
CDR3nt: TGTGCCAGCAGTTACTCGAGGGGACTAACATCCAATGAGCAGTTCTTC

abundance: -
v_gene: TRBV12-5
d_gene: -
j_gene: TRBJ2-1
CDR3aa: CASAPIHSYNEQFF
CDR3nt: TGTGCTAGTGCCCCCATACACAGTTACAATGAGCAGTTCTTC

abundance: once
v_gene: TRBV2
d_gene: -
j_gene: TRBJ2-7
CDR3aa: CASRPGAGSYEQYF
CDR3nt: TGTGCCAGCAGGCCGGGAGCTGGGTCCTACGAGCAGTACTTC

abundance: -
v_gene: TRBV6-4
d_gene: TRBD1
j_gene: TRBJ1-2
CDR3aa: CASSAFGDRFYGYTF
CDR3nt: TGTGCCAGCAGTGCCTTCGGGGACAGATTCTATGGCTACACCTTC

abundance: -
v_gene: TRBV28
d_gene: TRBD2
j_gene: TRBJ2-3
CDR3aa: CASSLSVAGGLDTQYF
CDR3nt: TGTGCCAGCAGTTTGTCGGTAGCGGGAGGGTTGGATACGCAGTATTTT

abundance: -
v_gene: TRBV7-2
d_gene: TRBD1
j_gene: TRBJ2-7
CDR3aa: CASSPTGGPYEQYF
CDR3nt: TGTGCCAGCAGCCCTACAGGGGGACCCTACGAGCAGTACTTC